Below are 27 T cell receptor beta chains sequenced from a single sample in a study of T cells in Graves' hyperthyroidism and ophthalmopathy. Amplified TCR beta CDR3 regions came from RNA transcripts. HTBI primers were the set used in a first-round RT-PCR of the TCR CDR3. TCRdb reprocessed the multiplex PCR reads via MiXCR and lists one record per CDR3 protein. The sample holds around 370,000 distinct CDR3 sequences, approximately 18% seen once. Sequenced sample: blood. All receptors derive from a young man with Graves' ophthalmopathy.

This clonotype occurred a few times. One end of the junction is discordant with germline, which a read error may explain. The gene calls are TRBV6-9 and TRBJ1-4; 7 nucleotides agree with TRBD1. The CDR3 has 13 residues. From germline, CDR1 is MNHGY and CDR2 SVAAGI. In DNA, the CDR3 is TGCGCCAGCAGCTTGACAGGGAATGAAAAACTGTTTTTT. Protein sequence: CASSLTGNEKLFF.

The chain combines TRBV6-4 with TRBJ2-7, with 10 bases matching TRBD1. With 8 bases clipped from V and 3 bases from J, the junction kept 7 bases outside the gene matches. The CDR3 totals 14 residues. The germline gives CDR1 MRHNA, CDR2 SNTAGT. CDR3 sequence (DNA): TGTGCCAGCCCCCCGGGACAGGGGATCTACGAGCAGTACTTC. The encoded protein is CASPPGQGIYEQYF.

This clonotype showed up many times. The chain employs TRBV3-1 and TRBJ1-2; D may be TRBD1 (5 bases). Germline V CDR1 and CDR2: LGHDT, YNNKEL (reference sequence). Trimming left V 0 bases short and J 4 bases short, with 12 bases between. The CDR3 has 15 amino acids. In nucleotides, the CDR3 is TGTGCCAGCAGCCAAGATTCGGGACTCAGCTATGGCTACACCTTC. Amino acids: CASSQDSGLSYGYTF. The variable domain in full, completed from reference TRBV3-1 and TRBJ1-2, reads DTAVSQTPKYLVTQMGNDKSIKCEQNLGHDTMYWYKQDSKKFLKIMFSYNNKELIINETVPNRFSPKSPDKAHLNLHINSLELGDSAVYFCASSQDSGLSYGYTFGSGTRLTVV.

In this sample, this clonotype turned up once. The gene calls are TRBV11-2 and TRBJ1-2; D gene ambiguous. CDR1 and CDR2 from the germline V gene are SGHAT and FQNNGV. Trimming took off 1 base at V and 0 bases at J, with 9 bases between the two ends. CDR3 length: 15 amino acids. The CDR3 region is CASSLGRRANYGYTF. The CDR3 DNA reads TGTGCCAGCAGCTTAGGGCGGAGAGCTAACTATGGCTACACCTTC. The full variable domain, rest sourced from reference TRBV11-2 and TRBJ1-2, is EAGVAQSPRYKIIEKRQSVAFWCNPISGHATLYWYQQILGQGPKLLIQFQNNGVVDDSQLPKDRFSAERLKGVDSTLKIQPAKLEDSAVYLCASSLGRRANYGYTFGSGTRLTVV.

This clonotype was found a few times. This chain joins TRBV20-1 and TRBJ1-5, with D possibly being TRBD1 (6 bases). CDR3 length: 18 residues. Germline V gene sequence: CDR1 DFQATT, CDR2 SNEGSKA (reference sequence). Trimming left V 3 bases short and J 0 bases short, with 21 bases between. CDR3 in DNA: TGCAGTGCTAGCGTAAGGGGGATGGAGGGTTATAGCAATCAGCCCCAGCATTTT. Its translation is CSASVRGMEGYSNQPQHF.

This clonotype occurred a few times. The chain recombines TRBV19 with TRBJ1-1; 9 bases agree with TRBD1. This CDR3 has 16 residues. The junction had 4 bases not matched to a gene; V was cut back by 1 base and J by 1 base. Germline V lookup: CDR1 LNHDA, CDR2 SQIVND (reference sequence). CDR3 amino acids: CASSIGDRVPNTEAFF. The CDR3 coding sequence is TGTGCCAGTAGTATAGGGGACAGGGTCCCGAACACTGAAGCTTTCTTT.

This clonotype was observed a few times. The chain joins TRBV12-3 or TRBV12-4 to TRBJ2-2; D may be TRBD2 (6 bases). The CDR3 consists of 15 residues. V lost 2 bases and J 3 bases, leaving 10 bases between the germline ends. The CDR3 reads CASSLSGLHTGELFF. The CDR3 bases are TGTGCCAGCAGTTTATCAGGACTACACACCGGGGAGCTGTTTTTT.

This clonotype was counted many times. V gene TRBV12-3 or TRBV12-4 combines with J gene TRBJ2-7; D remains ambiguous. Trimming shortened V by 2 bases and J by 2 bases, and 10 bases separated the two germline ends. The CDR3 has 14 amino acids. CDR3 loop: CASSLTVEPYEQYF. The DNA of the CDR3 is TGTGCCAGCAGTTTAACTGTGGAGCCCTACGAGCAGTACTTC.

There are a few counts of this clonotype. The V call is TRBV28, the J call TRBJ2-3, with D tentatively TRBD1 (5 bases). V lost 3 bases to trimming and J lost 4 bases, with 14 bases between them. CDR1 and CDR2 (germline): MDHEN, SYDVKM. The CDR3 spans 15 residues. In DNA form, the CDR3 reads TGTGCCAGCAGTTTCTCAGGGCAGGGTCCAGATACGCAGTATTTT. Its translation: CASSFSGQGPDTQYF. Looking up the rest from reference TRBV28 and TRBJ2-3 gives the full variable domain: DVKVTQSSRYLVKRTGEKVFLECVQDMDHENMFWYRQDPGLGLRLIYFSYDVKMKEKGDIPEGYSVSREKKERFSLILESASTNQTSMYLCASSFSGQGPDTQYFGPGTRLTVL.

This clonotype has at least ten counts. The chain carries TRBV12-3 or TRBV12-4 and TRBJ1-5; no clear D. Between the trimmed V and J ends, which lost 3 bases and 4 bases, there was a span of 7 bases. The CDR3 is 13 amino acids. The CDR3 region is CASSFGPNQPQHF. CDR3 DNA: TGTGCCAGCAGTTTTGGGCCAAATCAGCCCCAGCATTTT.

The table lists this clonotype with many counts. The rearrangement uses TRBV3-1 and TRBJ2-5; no clear D gene. V was pared by 3 bases and J by 4 bases, with 12 bases between. Germline V gene data show CDR1 as LGHDT and CDR2 as YNNKEL (reference sequence). The CDR3 loop spans 14 amino acids. The CDR3: CASSHTPSRETQYF. CDR3 coding DNA: TGTGCCAGCAGCCACACGCCATCGAGAGAGACCCAGTACTTC.

This clonotype was counted between two and nine times. This may stem from a read error, because a much larger clone lies one nucleotide away. In this CDR3 the conserved last residue, phenylalanine or tryptophan, is missing, so a read error is likely. The chain combines TRBV18 with TRBJ1-1; D gene ambiguous. The V end was cut by 5 bases, the J end by 3 bases, with 10 bases between. Per the germline V gene, CDR1 is KGHSH and CDR2 is LQKENI. The CDR3 loop spans 13 amino acids. The CDR3 sequence is CASSSVGDTEAFL. CDR3 DNA sequence: TGTGCCAGCTCATCCGTAGGAGACACTGAAGCTTTCCTT.

This clonotype has at least ten counts. The rearrangement joins TRBV5-6 to TRBJ1-5; D uncertain. This CDR3 region has 13 residues. The germline V and J ends were trimmed by 0 bases and 3 bases, with 4 bases remaining between them. From germline, CDR1 is SGHDT and CDR2 YYEEEE. CDR3 in DNA: TGTGCCAGCAGCTTGGGGACCAATCAGCCCCAGCATTTT. It is translated as CASSLGTNQPQHF.

This clonotype was observed many times. The chain is built from TRBV12-3 or TRBV12-4 and TRBJ2-7; D ambiguous. This CDR3 is 12 amino acids long. V gave up 7 bases and J gave up 2 bases, with 9 bases separating them. The CDR3 nucleotides are TGTGCCAGCACCTTCGACCCCTACGAGCAGTACTTC. As protein: CASTFDPYEQYF.

This clonotype was seen ten or more times. The chain joins TRBV27 to TRBJ1-1, with a tentative D call TRBD1 (5 bases). Germline CDR1 MNHEY, CDR2 SMNVEV (reference sequence). CDR3 size: 13 residues. Trimming left V 4 bases short and J 4 bases short, with 10 bases between. CDR3 DNA: TGTGCCAGCAGTTATGGGGGGAGCACTGAAGCTTTCTTT. It yields the protein CASSYGGSTEAFF.

The rearrangement uses TRBV19 and TRBJ1-1; TRBD1 agrees at 9 bases. The V segment lost 4 bases and the J segment 4 bases; nucleotides outside the gene matches: 13. Germline CDR1 reads LNHDA; CDR2 reads SQIVND (reference sequence). This CDR3 comprises 17 residues. The CDR3 is CASSNRDRAVYGTEAFF. The CDR3 DNA is TGTGCCAGTAGTAACCGGGACAGGGCCGTCTATGGCACTGAAGCTTTCTTT.

As for this clonotype: A read error is the likely source, as a far larger clone sits one nucleotide away. The chain carries TRBV5-1 and TRBJ1-2; D gene unclear. Trimming took off 1 base at V and 6 bases at J, with 10 bases between the two ends. The germline CDR1 and CDR2 sequences are SGHRS and YFSETQ. The CDR3 consists of 13 residues. The CDR3 nucleotides read TGCGCCAGCAGCTTGAGCGAGGGTGATGGCTACACCTTC. It is translated as CASSLSEGDGYTF.

V and J are TRBV29-1 and TRBJ1-4; no clear D gene. The CDR3 length is 13 residues. Trimming took 4 bases from V and 6 from J, leaving 12 bases between them. CDR1 SQVTM and CDR2 ANQGSEA come from the germline V gene. The CDR3 sequence: CSVVEPVDEKLFF. CDR3 in DNA: TGCAGCGTTGTGGAACCCGTCGATGAAAAACTGTTTTTT.

The V gene is TRBV5-1, the J gene TRBJ2-5; 10 nucleotides line up with TRBD1. The V segment lost 0 bases and the J segment 1 base; nucleotides outside the gene matches: 3. Germline V gives CDR1 SGHRS, CDR2 YFSETQ. CDR3 length: 16 amino acids. CDR3 sequence reads: CASSLGTGGSQETQYF. CDR3 bases: TGCGCCAGCAGCTTGGGGACAGGGGGTTCCCAAGAGACCCAGTACTTC.

Ten or more counts support this clonotype. V and J are TRBV20-1 and TRBJ2-2, with D uncertain. Trimming took off 3 bases at V and 0 bases at J, with 8 bases between the two ends. The CDR3 loop spans 14 amino acids. Germline V gives CDR1 DFQATT, CDR2 SNEGSKA (reference sequence). The CDR3 loop reads CSASSYTNTGELFF. DNA of the CDR3: TGCAGTGCTAGCTCTTACACGAACACCGGGGAGCTGTTTTTT.

This clonotype was seen at least ten times. In DNA, the CDR3 is TGTGCCAGCAGCCCGGAGGGTAGCGGGGGGAACGGTGAGCAGTTCTTC. Its translation is CASSPEGSGGNGEQFF. The chain recombines TRBV11-1 with TRBJ2-1; TRBD2 matches at 10 bases. The CDR3 runs to 16 residues. V gave up 5 bases and J gave up 9 bases; unmatched junction bases: 13. Looked up from germline, CDR1 is SGHAT and CDR2 is FQDESV (reference sequence).

V and J are TRBV7-2 and TRBJ2-3; perhaps TRBD2 as D (6 bases). The CDR3 covers 18 residues. The germline gives CDR1 SGHTA, CDR2 FQGNSA. Trimming pared 0 bases from V and 1 base from J, leaving 17 bases between. Here the CDR3 DNA reads TGTGCCAGCAGCTTAGCCCTTGATTTACTAGCAGGCACAGATACGCAGTATTTT. Residues: CASSLALDLLAGTDTQYF.

This clonotype was observed many times. This chain connects TRBV28 to TRBJ1-1, with D possibly matching TRBD1 (5 bases). Germline V gene data show CDR1 as MDHEN and CDR2 as SYDVKM. This CDR3 contains 12 residues. The V and J ends lost 7 bases and 4 bases respectively, with 10 bases between them. DNA of the CDR3: TGTGCCAGCAATGGGGGGGGCACTGAAGCTTTCTTT. Protein: CASNGGGTEAFF.

The gene calls are TRBV19 and TRBJ1-1; TRBD1 aligns across 8 bases. Trimming removed 3 bases from V and 1 base from J; junction bases left unmatched: 1. Germline-derived CDR1 and CDR2 are LNHDA and SQIVND (reference sequence). This CDR3 spans 14 amino acids. The CDR3 region has the DNA TGTGCCAGTAGTATTGGACAGGGGAACACTGAAGCTTTCTTT. Its protein is CASSIGQGNTEAFF.

This clonotype was recorded many times. The chain uses TRBV7-3 and TRBJ2-5; TRBD1 matches at 10 bases. J lost 4 bases, V lost 5 bases, and 10 bases had no gene match. Germline V CDR1 and CDR2: SGHTA, FQGTGA. The CDR3 is 16 residues long. CDR3 sequence reads: CASSAREDRGGETQYF. For the CDR3, the DNA is TGTGCCAGCAGCGCCAGGGAGGACAGGGGGGGAGAGACCCAGTACTTC.

This sequence joins TRBV20-1 and TRBJ1-5; 8 bases line up with TRBD1. Germline V gives CDR1 DFQATT, CDR2 SNEGSKA (reference sequence). The CDR3 is 13 amino acids. V lost 6 bases to trimming and J lost 5 bases; unmatched junction nucleotides: 6. This chain's CDR3 is CSANQGADQPQHF. CDR3 in DNA: TGCAGTGCGAATCAGGGGGCGGATCAGCCCCAGCATTTT.

The J gene is TRBJ2-7, the V gene TRBV3-1; 8 bases are shared with TRBD1. Germline V gene data show CDR1 as LGHDT and CDR2 as YNNKEL (reference sequence). J was trimmed by 4 bases and V by 2 bases; bases with no gene match: 4. This CDR3 spans 14 amino acids. CDR3 coding DNA: TGTGCCAGCAGCCAAACCGGGACAGGTTACGAGCAGTACTTC. This translates into CASSQTGTGYEQYF.